The subject of this entry is one T cell receptor (beta chain). The sample is drawn from a study of blood T cell repertoires in COVID-19. Study details: The samples span acute and convalescent COVID-19 from the United States, Italy and Spain. The cDNA or gDNA used as material had been derived from T cells, B-cell-depleted T cells, or PBMCs.

Seattle cases were enrolled at active infection and followed longitudinally. Source study methods: Amplification of reference gene primers provided the estimated nucleated cell counts. Generated by immunoSEQ multiplex PCR, the TCRdb table keeps only in-frame clones and is missing some. V, J and clone size were drawn from that table, and D and trimming were deduced from the DNA. The sample includes 400,000 or so clones, 75% to 90% of them seen just once. Germline V gene lookup returns CDR1 MNHNY and CDR2 SVGAGI (reference sequence). V shed 4 bases and J shed 6 bases, with 15 bases lying between them. This CDR3 has 14 amino acids.

This clonotype originated in a woman between 35 and 50 years old with COVID-19, enrolled during active disease. Sequenced input: peripheral blood. V usage is TRBV6-6 and J usage is TRBJ1-1; perhaps TRBD1 as D (6 bases). As DNA, the CDR3 is TGTGCCAGCAGTTTCTCCGCGGGGGGCTCTGAAGCTTTCTTT. Translating it yields CASSFSAGGSEAFF.